The present T cell receptor (beta chain) was sequenced within a study of graft-versus-host responses after intestinal transplantation. The overall study: Recipients got multivisceral, liver-intestinal, or isolated intestinal transplants.

Study-wide findings and caveats: Early HvG declines after transplant were associated with peak circulating GvH clone levels.

V shed 5 bases, J shed 7 bases, and the junction held 5 bases outside the gene matches. The CDR3 spans 15 residues. CDR1 and CDR2 from the germline V gene are SGHTA and FQGTGA. TCRdb's table, derived via immunoSEQ multiplex PCR, lists solely in-frame clones and lacks some. The table lists roughly 40,000 clones, roughly nine tenths of them singletons. With regard to this clone: Its antigen is unidentified. Different DNA sequences within this sample yield the same CDR3.

The V call is TRBV7-3, the J call TRBJ2-1; 13 bases match TRBD2. The specimen comprised PBMCs, sampled roughly 300 days after intestinal transplant. The clonotype was recovered from a human patient who received an intestinal transplant, so some T cells may come from the graft donor. The CDR3 sequence is CASSPRTSGRNEQFF. In nucleotides, the CDR3 is TGTGCCAGCAGCCCACGGACTAGCGGGAGAAATGAGCAGTTCTTC.